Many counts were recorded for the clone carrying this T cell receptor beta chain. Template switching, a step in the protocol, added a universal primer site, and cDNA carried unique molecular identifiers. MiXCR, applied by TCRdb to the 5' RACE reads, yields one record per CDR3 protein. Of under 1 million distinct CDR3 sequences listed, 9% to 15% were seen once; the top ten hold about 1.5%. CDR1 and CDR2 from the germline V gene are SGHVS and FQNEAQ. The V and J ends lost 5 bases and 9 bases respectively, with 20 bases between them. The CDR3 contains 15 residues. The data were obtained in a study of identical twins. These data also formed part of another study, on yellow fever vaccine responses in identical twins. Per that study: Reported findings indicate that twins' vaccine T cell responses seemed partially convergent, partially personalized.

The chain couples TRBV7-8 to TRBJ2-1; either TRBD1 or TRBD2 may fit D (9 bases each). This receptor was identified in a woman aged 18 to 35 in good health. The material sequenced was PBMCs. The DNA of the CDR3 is TGTGCCAGCAGCCCTAGCGGGACAGGGAATAGTGAGCAGTTCTTC. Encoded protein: CASSPSGTGNSEQFF.